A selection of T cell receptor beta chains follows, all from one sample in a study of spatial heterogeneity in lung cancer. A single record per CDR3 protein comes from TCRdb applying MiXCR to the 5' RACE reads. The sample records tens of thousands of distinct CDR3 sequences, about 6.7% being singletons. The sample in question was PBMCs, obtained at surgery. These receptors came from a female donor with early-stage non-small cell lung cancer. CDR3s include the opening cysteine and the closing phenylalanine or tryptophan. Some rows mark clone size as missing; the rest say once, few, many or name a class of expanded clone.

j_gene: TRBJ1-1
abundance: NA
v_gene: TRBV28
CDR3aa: CASSWDPWEGTEAFF

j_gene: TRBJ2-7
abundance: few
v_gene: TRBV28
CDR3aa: CASSSGGSDSYEQYF

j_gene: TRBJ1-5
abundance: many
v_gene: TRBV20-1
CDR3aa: CSASGQGARSNQPQHF

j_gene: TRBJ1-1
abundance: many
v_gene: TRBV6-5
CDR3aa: CASRGFSVEAFF

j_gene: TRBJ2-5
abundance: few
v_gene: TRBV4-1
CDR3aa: CASSQATGTPQETQYF

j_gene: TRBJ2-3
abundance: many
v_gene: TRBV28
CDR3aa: CASSSSADTQYF

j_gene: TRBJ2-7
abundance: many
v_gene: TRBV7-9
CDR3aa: CASSLGKSSEQYF

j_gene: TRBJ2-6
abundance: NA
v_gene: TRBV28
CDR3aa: CASSLERGAAGANVLTF

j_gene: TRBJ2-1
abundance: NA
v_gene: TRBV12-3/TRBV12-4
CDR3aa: CASSLVSLDEQFF

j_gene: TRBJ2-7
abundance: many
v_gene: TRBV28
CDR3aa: CASSLSSGPSVVYF